A few counts support the clone carrying this TCR beta chain. Antigen: not known. V was shortened by 7 bases and J by 0 bases, with 10 bases between the two germline ends. Germline CDR1 MNHEY, CDR2 SVGAGI. This CDR3 is built from 13 residues. The sample belongs to a study of T-cell memory formation after mild COVID-19. Study-wide findings and caveats: There were some responding clones in pre-infection memory, which suggested that cross-reactive memory had joined. CD4+ contracting clones were mainly CM and EM; CD8+ ones, EMRA.

One entry per CDR3 protein, called by TCRdb with MiXCR from the 5' RACE reads. The sample has 300,000 to 400,000 distinct CDR3 sequences, roughly an eighth seen once. This clonotype was sampled from a man aged 18 to 35 who had mild COVID-19 (a few samples of this study predate the infection). Cell type and time point are not known. This chain joins TRBV6-5 and TRBJ2-7; weak D call: TRBD1 (5 bases). Sequencing input: PBMCs or a T cell subset sorted from them (not recorded which). CDR3 in amino acids: CASTSDNSYEQYF. Written as DNA, the CDR3 is TGTGCCAGCACTTCGGACAACTCCTACGAGCAGTACTTC.